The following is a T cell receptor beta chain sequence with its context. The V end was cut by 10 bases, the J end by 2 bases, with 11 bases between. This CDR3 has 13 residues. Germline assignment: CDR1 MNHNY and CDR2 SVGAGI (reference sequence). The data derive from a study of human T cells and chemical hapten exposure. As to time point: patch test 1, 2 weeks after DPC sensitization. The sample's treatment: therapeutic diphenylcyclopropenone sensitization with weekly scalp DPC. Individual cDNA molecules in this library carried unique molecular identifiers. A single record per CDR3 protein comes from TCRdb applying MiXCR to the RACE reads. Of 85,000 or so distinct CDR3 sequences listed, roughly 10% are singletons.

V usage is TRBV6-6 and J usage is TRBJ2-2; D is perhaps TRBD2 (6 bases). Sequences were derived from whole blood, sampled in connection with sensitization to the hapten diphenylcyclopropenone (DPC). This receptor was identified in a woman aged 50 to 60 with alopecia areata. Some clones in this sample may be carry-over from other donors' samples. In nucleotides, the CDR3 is TGTGCCACCCCGCGGGGCAACACCGGGGAGCTGTTTTTT. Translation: CATPRGNTGELFF.